These T cell receptor beta chains were read from a single sample in a study of blood T cells in healthy people across ages. TCRdb ran MiXCR on the 5' RACE reads and lists one entry per CDR3 protein. The sample lists around 1.7 million distinct CDR3 sequences, 28% occurring once. What was sequenced was blood. Source of these receptors: a woman in her twenties or thirties in good health. Both conserved end residues are part of each CDR3. Each record gives: J gene, clone size, D gene, V gene, CDR3 DNA, CDR3 protein. The D gene is left open where the match is weak. Rows may omit the clone size; those that give it use once, few, many or a size class.

j_call: TRBJ2-1
clone_size: few
d_call: TRBD2
v_call: TRBV5-6
cdr3_nt: TGTGCCAGCTTTCCTTCCGGACTAGCGGGAGGGTCCGATGAGCAGTTCTTC
cdr3_aa: CASFPSGLAGGSDEQFF

j_call: TRBJ2-1
clone_size: few
d_call: .
v_call: TRBV11-1
cdr3_nt: TGTGTCAGCAGCTTACGATGGGGCTCCTACAATGAGCAGTTCTTC
cdr3_aa: CVSSLRWGSYNEQFF

j_call: TRBJ2-7
clone_size: .
d_call: .
v_call: TRBV7-9
cdr3_nt: TGTGCCAGCAGCTTTCTGGCCCTCTACAATGAGCAGTACTTC
cdr3_aa: CASSFLALYNEQYF

j_call: TRBJ1-1
clone_size: .
d_call: .
v_call: TRBV7-9
cdr3_nt: TGTGCCAGCAGCCCGCCGTCACGGGTTGAAGCTTTCTTT
cdr3_aa: CASSPPSRVEAFF

j_call: TRBJ2-1
clone_size: .
d_call: .
v_call: TRBV7-7
cdr3_nt: TGTGCCAGCAGCTTAGGACAGGATACTGTGACCCAGTTCTTC
cdr3_aa: CASSLGQDTVTQFF

j_call: TRBJ2-3
clone_size: .
d_call: .
v_call: TRBV5-6
cdr3_nt: TGTGCCAGCAGCTTGGGAGGCCGGGAACTAACAGATACGCAGTATTTT
cdr3_aa: CASSLGGRELTDTQYF

j_call: TRBJ2-7
clone_size: many
d_call: TRBD1
v_call: TRBV18
cdr3_nt: TGTGCCAGCTCAATTGGACAGGGCTACGAGCAGTACTTC
cdr3_aa: CASSIGQGYEQYF

j_call: TRBJ2-7
clone_size: .
d_call: TRBD2
v_call: TRBV7-9
cdr3_nt: TGTGCCAGCAGCGAGACTAGCGGAACAGACGAGCAGTACTTC
cdr3_aa: CASSETSGTDEQYF

j_call: TRBJ1-5
clone_size: many
d_call: .
v_call: TRBV10-3
cdr3_nt: TGTGCCATCAGACAGAATAGCAATCAGCCCCAGCATTTT
cdr3_aa: CAIRQNSNQPQHF

j_call: TRBJ2-2
clone_size: .
d_call: TRBD2
v_call: TRBV4-3
cdr3_nt: TGCGCCAGCAGCCAAGGTTACAGGCTAGCGGGACCCACCGGGGAGCTGTTTTTT
cdr3_aa: CASSQGYRLAGPTGELFF

j_call: TRBJ2-1
clone_size: many
d_call: .
v_call: TRBV5-1
cdr3_nt: TGCGCCAGCAGCTTGTTTCGGGGGGCCTTTACTGAGCAGTTCTTC
cdr3_aa: CASSLFRGAFTEQFF

j_call: TRBJ1-1
clone_size: .
d_call: .
v_call: TRBV20-1
cdr3_nt: TGCAGTGCTGGAGTCCCGGGGAGGGACACTGAAGCTTTCTTT
cdr3_aa: CSAGVPGRDTEAFF

j_call: TRBJ2-3
clone_size: .
d_call: .
v_call: TRBV10-3
cdr3_nt: TGTGCCATCGGTGAAGCTAGCCTCAGCACAGATACGCAGTATTTT
cdr3_aa: CAIGEASLSTDTQYF

j_call: TRBJ2-1
clone_size: .
d_call: .
v_call: TRBV10-3
cdr3_nt: TGTGCCATGGGACTGGGGGGACGGGATGAGCAGTTCTTC
cdr3_aa: CAMGLGGRDEQFF

j_call: TRBJ2-1
clone_size: .
d_call: TRBD2
v_call: TRBV5-1
cdr3_nt: TGCGCCAGCAGCCAGGTGACTAGCGGGGGGCGGACTTACAATGAGCAGTTCTTC
cdr3_aa: CASSQVTSGGRTYNEQFF

j_call: TRBJ2-7
clone_size: few
d_call: .
v_call: TRBV12-3/TRBV12-4
cdr3_nt: TGTGCCAGCAGTCCGTATAGCCTATCCTACGAGCAGTACTTC
cdr3_aa: CASSPYSLSYEQYF

j_call: TRBJ1-2
clone_size: .
d_call: .
v_call: TRBV18
cdr3_nt: TGTGCCAGCTCACCAGATCAGACAGAGGGCTACACCTTC
cdr3_aa: CASSPDQTEGYTF

j_call: TRBJ2-7
clone_size: once
d_call: TRBD2
v_call: TRBV20-1
cdr3_nt: TGCAGTGCTAGTTCCTCTAGCGGGCGCCACGAGCAGTACTTC
cdr3_aa: CSASSSSGRHEQYF

j_call: TRBJ2-1
clone_size: few
d_call: .
v_call: TRBV6-5
cdr3_nt: TGTGCCAGCAGCCGAACGGCGAACTCACAAAAGACGTTCTTC
cdr3_aa: CASSRTANSQKTFF

j_call: TRBJ2-5
clone_size: .
d_call: .
v_call: TRBV6-2/TRBV6-3
cdr3_nt: TGTGCCAGCACCCGGACAGCCCTTAGACAAGAGACCCAGTACTTC
cdr3_aa: CASTRTALRQETQYF

j_call: TRBJ2-5
clone_size: few
d_call: .
v_call: TRBV2
cdr3_nt: TGTGCCAGCAGTGAAAATGAGTGGGGGACCCAGTACTTC
cdr3_aa: CASSENEWGTQYF

j_call: TRBJ1-1
clone_size: .
d_call: .
v_call: TRBV12-3/TRBV12-4
cdr3_nt: TGTGCCAGCAGACGAGCACTGAGACAGAACACTGAAGCTTTCTTT
cdr3_aa: CASRRALRQNTEAFF

j_call: TRBJ2-7
clone_size: few
d_call: .
v_call: TRBV4-2
cdr3_nt: TGTGCCAGCAGCCAAGAGGGGGGAATCCTTGACGAGCAGTACTTC
cdr3_aa: CASSQEGGILDEQYF

j_call: TRBJ2-1
clone_size: .
d_call: .
v_call: TRBV7-6
cdr3_nt: TGTGCCAGCAGCCCGAAAGGGCTGTTTTCAGGGACCCAGTTCTTC
cdr3_aa: CASSPKGLFSGTQFF

j_call: TRBJ1-1
clone_size: .
d_call: .
v_call: TRBV12-5
cdr3_nt: TGTGCTAGTGACTTGAGGGCTGGGATTGGAAACACTGAAGCTTTCTTT
cdr3_aa: CASDLRAGIGNTEAFF

j_call: TRBJ2-5
clone_size: .
d_call: TRBD1
v_call: TRBV5-1
cdr3_nt: TGCGCCAGCAGGATACCGGGACAGCAAGAGACCCAGTACTTC
cdr3_aa: CASRIPGQQETQYF

j_call: TRBJ2-5
clone_size: many
d_call: .
v_call: TRBV10-3
cdr3_nt: TGTGCCATCAGGGGGGACCAAGAGACCCAGTACTTC
cdr3_aa: CAIRGDQETQYF

j_call: TRBJ1-5
clone_size: few
d_call: TRBD1
v_call: TRBV29-1
cdr3_nt: TGCAGCGTTGTTATGGGACAGGGCTTCAATCAGCCCCAGCATTTT
cdr3_aa: CSVVMGQGFNQPQHF

j_call: TRBJ2-7
clone_size: few
d_call: .
v_call: TRBV6-1
cdr3_nt: TGTGCCAGCAAGAAGACAGGGGAAGGTCTAGCGGCAGGCTCCTACGAGCAGTACTTC
cdr3_aa: CASKKTGEGLAAGSYEQYF

j_call: TRBJ2-7
clone_size: .
d_call: .
v_call: TRBV20-1
cdr3_nt: TGCAGCGCTAAGGGGCAACAACTCTACGAGCAGTACTTC
cdr3_aa: CSAKGQQLYEQYF

j_call: TRBJ1-2
clone_size: .
d_call: .
v_call: TRBV28
cdr3_nt: TGTGCCAGCAGGTTTAGCGATGGCTACACCTTC
cdr3_aa: CASRFSDGYTF

j_call: TRBJ2-7
clone_size: many
d_call: TRBD2
v_call: TRBV12-3/TRBV12-4
cdr3_nt: TGTGCCAGCAGTCGGCTAGCGGGAACGGGCGAGCAGTACTTC
cdr3_aa: CASSRLAGTGEQYF

j_call: TRBJ2-7
clone_size: .
d_call: .
v_call: TRBV6-2/TRBV6-3
cdr3_nt: TGTGCCAGCAGTCCCCGGGATTTGAGCTCCTACGAGCAGTACTTC
cdr3_aa: CASSPRDLSSYEQYF

j_call: TRBJ1-6
clone_size: many
d_call: .
v_call: TRBV12-3/TRBV12-4
cdr3_nt: TGTGCCAGCAGCTTCAGGGGTAATTCACCCCTCCACTTT
cdr3_aa: CASSFRGNSPLHF

j_call: TRBJ2-6
clone_size: .
d_call: .
v_call: TRBV5-1
cdr3_nt: TGCGCCAGCAGCTCACGGGAAAGGTCTGGGGTCAACGTCCTGACTTTC
cdr3_aa: CASSSRERSGVNVLTF

j_call: TRBJ1-1
clone_size: .
d_call: .
v_call: TRBV12-3/TRBV12-4
cdr3_nt: TGTGCCAGCAGTTCTCGGACGGGGGAGAACACTGAAGCTTTCTTT
cdr3_aa: CASSSRTGENTEAFF

j_call: TRBJ2-3
clone_size: .
d_call: .
v_call: TRBV20-1
cdr3_nt: TGCAGTGTAGGATACAGGTCCTCCACAGATACGCAGTATTTT
cdr3_aa: CSVGYRSSTDTQYF

j_call: TRBJ2-1
clone_size: .
d_call: TRBD2
v_call: TRBV6-2/TRBV6-3
cdr3_nt: TGTGCCAGCCGTCGGACTAGCGGATACAATGAGCAGTTCTTC
cdr3_aa: CASRRTSGYNEQFF

j_call: TRBJ1-2
clone_size: few
d_call: TRBD1
v_call: TRBV6-5
cdr3_nt: TGTGCCAGCAGTTACGAGGGGGCGGATGGCTACACCTTC
cdr3_aa: CASSYEGADGYTF

j_call: TRBJ1-2
clone_size: .
d_call: .
v_call: TRBV30
cdr3_nt: TGTGCCTGGAGTCCCATGCAGGGGCTCGCTCTATATGGCTACACCTTC
cdr3_aa: CAWSPMQGLALYGYTF

j_call: TRBJ2-1
clone_size: many
d_call: .
v_call: TRBV5-1
cdr3_nt: TGCGCCAGCAGCTTGGGGGGACTTAACAATGAGCAGTTCTTC
cdr3_aa: CASSLGGLNNEQFF

j_call: TRBJ2-2
clone_size: few
d_call: TRBD2
v_call: TRBV20-1
cdr3_nt: TGCAGTGCTAGAGGGGACCGGGGGGGCCCCGGGGAGCTGTTTTTT
cdr3_aa: CSARGDRGGPGELFF